The 24 T cell receptor beta chains below all came from one sample that was sequenced in a study of CD8 T cells in Susac syndrome (dated by TCRdb to about 2019). Library prep was done by the immunoSEQ multiplex PCR assay. RNA was extracted using the RNeasy kit, and about 0.45 to 1 microgram was reverse transcribed with random hexamers. Clones were called with MiXCR by TCRdb after fastp trimmed the public reads at Q25, and only in-frame beta chains were retained. Each CDR3 protein gets just one entry, which takes the most common genes and DNA from the rows behind it. This sample holds 150,000 to 200,000 distinct CDR3 sequences; about 93% were observed only once. The ten largest clones add up to around 0.15% of the sample. The sample consisted of CD4+ T cells from PBMCs. All receptors come from a human donor in good health.

The chain has TRBV27 and TRBJ2-5; D could derive from TRBD1 or TRBD2 (6 bases each). The V gene lost 2 bases and the J gene lost 5 bases, with 18 bases spanning the gap. This CDR3 is built from 16 residues. CDR1 and CDR2 (germline): MNHEY, SMNVEV (reference sequence). This chain's CDR3 is CASSLRKGGPGETQYF. CDR3 nucleotide sequence: TGTGCCAGCAGTTTAAGGAAGGGGGGCCCTGGGGAGACCCAGTACTTC.

The chain combines TRBV11-2 with TRBJ2-7; TRBD2 agrees at 7 bases. Trimming at V came to 0 bases and at J to 6 bases, leaving 2 bases not matched to a gene. The germline V gene has CDR1 SGHAT and CDR2 FQNNGV. This CDR3 has 13 amino acids. CDR3: CASSLEPGGEQYF. The CDR3 bases are TGTGCCAGCAGCTTAGAACCGGGGGGCGAGCAGTACTTC.

V and J are TRBV28 and TRBJ1-1; D is uncertain. Germline CDR1 and CDR2: MDHEN and SYDVKM. Trimming stripped 4 bases from V and 6 bases from J, with 15 bases between. The CDR3 consists of 14 residues. CDR3 sequence: CASSSPGGKPEAFF. The CDR3, as DNA: TGTGCCAGCAGTTCCCCGGGAGGGAAGCCTGAAGCTTTCTTT.

V usage is TRBV29-1 and J usage is TRBJ1-1; a possible D gene is TRBD1 (6 bases). Germline CDR1 reads SQVTM; CDR2 reads ANQGSEA. The germline V and J ends were trimmed by 0 bases and 9 bases, with 20 bases remaining between them. This CDR3 contains 15 residues. CDR3 region: CSVEDLHGGGTKAFF. CDR3 DNA: TGCAGCGTTGAAGATCTTCACGGGGGCGGAACTAAAGCTTTCTTT.

This clonotype was counted once. CDR3 residues: CATSRDLGQQETQYF. In nucleotides, the CDR3 is TGTGCCACCAGCAGAGATCTGGGCCAGCAAGAGACCCAGTACTTC. The V call is TRBV15, the J call TRBJ2-5; the D is unclear. Germline V gene sequence: CDR1 LNHNV, CDR2 YYDKDF (reference sequence). The CDR3 length is 15 residues. V was pared by 0 bases and J by 2 bases, with 10 bases between.

V is TRBV20-1 and J is TRBJ2-3; the match to TRBD2 covers 15 bases. The CDR3 has 15 residues. Trimming cost V 6 bases and J 4 bases; bases outside gene matches: 5. Germline loops: CDR1 DFQATT, CDR2 SNEGSKA (reference sequence). CDR3 nucleotides: TGCAGTGCCCGCGGGACTAGCGGGGGGCCAGATACGCAGTATTTT. Its protein is CSARGTSGGPDTQYF.

The chain recombines TRBV20-1 with TRBJ2-1; maybe TRBD1 (5 bases). Germline V gene data show CDR1 as DFQATT and CDR2 as SNEGSKA (reference sequence). Trimming pared 1 base from V and 8 bases from J, leaving 15 bases between. This CDR3 is built from 14 residues. CDR3 region: CSARGLRVSDEQFF. The CDR3 DNA is TGCAGTGCTAGAGGCCTCAGGGTTTCTGATGAGCAGTTCTTC.

The V call is TRBV6-2 or TRBV6-3, the J call TRBJ2-1, with 8 bases identical to TRBD2. Trimming removed 10 bases from V and 0 bases from J; junction bases left unmatched: 5. Germline lookup yields CDR1 MNHEY and CDR2 SVGEGT. This CDR3 comprises 14 residues. The CDR3 loop reads CATLSGSSYNEQFF. The DNA of the CDR3 is TGTGCCACCTTGAGCGGGAGCTCCTACAATGAGCAGTTCTTC.

The V and J genes are TRBV12-3 or TRBV12-4 and TRBJ1-2; possible D gene TRBD1, 5 bases. The CDR3 is made up of 13 amino acids. V lost 3 bases and J lost 7, with 12 bases in between. CDR3 coding DNA: TGTGCCAGCAGTTTTAGGGGTGCCAGTGGCTACACCTTC. Translation: CASSFRGASGYTF.

The rearrangement uses TRBV7-2 and TRBJ2-3; 7 bases are a match to TRBD2. J lost 2 bases, V lost 5 bases, and 7 bases had no gene match. The CDR3 length is 15 residues. Germline V gene lookup returns CDR1 SGHTA and CDR2 FQGNSA. CDR3: CASSLLRGDTDTQYF. For the CDR3, the DNA is TGTGCCAGCAGCCTCCTACGGGGGGACACAGATACGCAGTATTTT.

Only one count was recorded for this clonotype. The chain links TRBV29-1 to TRBJ1-2; D call uncertain. The CDR3 has 13 amino acids. V shed 6 bases and J shed 2 bases, with 13 bases lying between them. Per germline, CDR1 SQVTM and CDR2 ANQGSEA. This CDR3 reads CSVLDGVNYGYTF. CDR3 DNA sequence: TGCAGCGTGCTGGACGGAGTGAACTATGGCTACACCTTC.

The chain links TRBV29-1 to TRBJ2-7, with a weak D call TRBD1 (6 bases). Germline-derived CDR1 and CDR2 are SQVTM and ANQGSEA. This CDR3 comprises 14 residues. V shed 6 bases and J shed 0 bases, with 15 bases lying between them. The CDR3 bases are TGCAGCGTGGCGACAGGTTATTCCTCCTACGAGCAGTACTTC. This gives the protein CSVATGYSSYEQYF.

The chain couples TRBV20-1 to TRBJ2-6; D is uncertain. Trimming cost V 3 bases and J 2 bases, with 5 bases left between them. Germline lookup yields CDR1 DFQATT and CDR2 SNEGSKA (reference sequence). This CDR3 is built from 13 residues. The CDR3 nucleotides are TGCAGTGCTAGGATCCCTGGGGCCAACGTCCTGACTTTC. It yields the protein CSARIPGANVLTF.

V and J are TRBV20-1 and TRBJ2-3; weak D call: TRBD1 (5 bases). The ends were cut back, 0 bases at V and 4 bases at J, with 14 bases in the middle. There are 15 residues in the CDR3. Germline V gene lookup returns CDR1 DFQATT and CDR2 SNEGSKA (reference sequence). CDR3 sequence: CSARDHRRAADTQYF. The CDR3 coding sequence is TGCAGTGCTAGAGATCATCGCAGGGCCGCAGATACGCAGTATTTT.

The gene calls are TRBV7-3 and TRBJ2-5; D is possibly TRBD1 (6 bases). CDR1 is SGHTA, CDR2 FQGTGA, per germline. Deletions cut 5 bases from V and 5 bases from J, with 12 bases between. The CDR3 runs 13 residues. CDR3 residues: CASSAGQLETQYF. CDR3 in DNA: TGTGCCAGCAGCGCTGGACAGTTGGAGACCCAGTACTTC.

The chain employs TRBV29-1 and TRBJ1-2; D gene uncertain. V dropped 3 bases and J dropped 4 bases, with 9 bases sitting between them. From germline, CDR1 is SQVTM and CDR2 ANQGSEA. The CDR3 runs 12 residues. CDR3 sequence (DNA): TGCAGCGTTGATGGACGGCCCTATGGCTACACCTTC. It translates to CSVDGRPYGYTF.

This chain joins TRBV5-6 and TRBJ2-1; 10 positions agree with TRBD2. CDR3 length: 12 amino acids. In germline, CDR1 is SGHDT, CDR2 YYEEEE. The V segment lost 4 bases and the J segment 13 bases; nucleotides outside the gene matches: 5. The CDR3: CASSRGLAVQFF. CDR3 nucleotides: TGTGCCAGCAGCCGCGGACTAGCGGTACAGTTCTTC.

The chain carries TRBV27 and TRBJ1-1; 9 bases are a match to TRBD1. Germline CDR1 is MNHEY and CDR2 is SMNVEV (reference sequence). The CDR3 consists of 15 residues. With 2 bases clipped from V and 6 bases from J, the junction kept 7 bases outside the gene matches. The CDR3 loop reads CASSLGTGMVSEAFF. For the CDR3, the DNA is TGTGCCAGCAGTTTAGGGACAGGGATGGTATCTGAAGCTTTCTTT.

The chain links TRBV12-3 or TRBV12-4 to TRBJ2-2; D unclear. The CDR3 covers 14 residues. Trimming left V 2 bases short and J 7 bases short, with 11 bases between. The CDR3 nucleotides are TGTGCCAGCAGTTTATCCGGGTTGGGCGGGGAGCTGTTTTTT. This translates into CASSLSGLGGELFF.

V and J are TRBV19 and TRBJ1-5; D gene ambiguous. Germline V lookup: CDR1 LNHDA, CDR2 SQIVND (reference sequence). V shed 5 bases and J shed 9 bases, with 17 bases lying between them. This CDR3 comprises 14 residues. The CDR3 coding sequence is TGTGCCAGTAGTGGGCTACAGATTCTGGGGCCCCAGCATTTT. It is translated as CASSGLQILGPQHF.

The rearrangement uses TRBV6-2 or TRBV6-3 and TRBJ2-1, with unresolved D. Trimming left V 4 bases short and J 9 bases short, with 10 bases between. CDR1 is MNHEY, CDR2 SVGEGT, per germline. The CDR3 runs to 12 residues. DNA of the CDR3: TGTGCCAGCAGTTTTACATTCAGTGAGCAGTTCTTC. Translating gives CASSFTFSEQFF.

The chain has TRBV20-1 and TRBJ2-7; 9 bases are a match to TRBD1. This CDR3 has 12 residues. The V and J ends lost 6 bases and 3 bases, in that order; junction bases with no gene match: 3. Germline lookup yields CDR1 DFQATT and CDR2 SNEGSKA (reference sequence). The DNA of the CDR3 is TGCAGTGCAGGACAGGGGCGCTACGAGCAGTACTTC. Amino acids: CSAGQGRYEQYF.

In this sample, this clonotype turned up once. The V call is TRBV3-1, the J call TRBJ2-5; weak D call: TRBD2 (6 bases). In germline, CDR1 is LGHDT, CDR2 YNNKEL (reference sequence). Trimming pared 4 bases from V and 3 bases from J, leaving 9 bases between. The CDR3 is 13 amino acids. The chain's CDR3 is CASSRGVKETQYF. CDR3 DNA: TGTGCCAGCAGCCGGGGGGTGAAAGAGACCCAGTACTTC.

This chain connects TRBV20-1 to TRBJ1-2; no definite D call. Trimming stripped 5 bases from V and 0 bases from J, with 7 bases between. This CDR3 comprises 12 residues. CDR1 DFQATT and CDR2 SNEGSKA come from the germline V gene (reference sequence). This CDR3 is CSAGVTNYGYTF. DNA of the CDR3: TGCAGTGCTGGGGTTACTAACTATGGCTACACCTTC.